Following are 23 T cell receptor beta chains from one sample sequenced in a study of blood T cell repertoires in COVID-19. The protocol was immunoSEQ multiplex PCR, while the TCRdb copy is restricted to in-frame clones and leaves out a portion. There are 220,000 or so clones in the sample; approximately 84% occur only once, and 2.9% lies in the top ten. Source material: peripheral blood. The receptors were sampled from a middle-aged man who had recovered from COVID-19.

The chain has TRBV27 and TRBJ2-7; TRBD2 matches 7 bases. The J segment lost 0 bases and the V segment lost 7 bases, leaving 9 bases of the junction unmatched. Germline V gene sequence: CDR1 MNHEY, CDR2 SMNVEV (reference sequence). This CDR3 spans 15 amino acids. The CDR3 reads CASTPGSGSSYEQYF. In DNA form, the CDR3 reads TGTGCCAGCACCCCCGGTAGCGGGTCCTCCTACGAGCAGTACTTC.

The chain employs TRBV29-1 and TRBJ2-5; 8 bases map to TRBD2. This CDR3 has 12 residues. Trimming took 6 bases from V and 4 from J; bases not matched to a gene: 4. Germline V gene lookup returns CDR1 SQVTM and CDR2 ANQGSEA. DNA for the CDR3: TGCAGCGTCCGAGCGGGAGCAGAGACCCAGTACTTC. The encoded protein is CSVRAGAETQYF.

This clone was counted once. V is TRBV29-1 and J is TRBJ2-1; a possible D gene is TRBD1 (7 bases). Trimming left V 4 bases short and J 5 bases short, with 18 bases between. This CDR3 has 15 residues. Germline CDR1 reads SQVTM; CDR2 reads ANQGSEA. CDR3 DNA sequence: TGCAGCGTTGGGACAGGAGGGTGGGGAAACAATGAGCAGTTCTTC. This translates into CSVGTGGWGNNEQFF.

The V call is TRBV15, the J call TRBJ2-1, with TRBD2 matching over 16 bases. In germline, CDR1 is LNHNV, CDR2 YYDKDF (reference sequence). The CDR3 is 15 residues long. V was clipped by 5 bases and J by 15 bases; unmatched bases: 10. CDR3 residues: CATSGPGTSGRVRFF. The CDR3 DNA sequence: TGTGCCACCAGCGGCCCCGGGACTAGCGGGAGGGTGAGGTTCTTC.

This rearrangement joins TRBV4-1 to TRBJ2-1, with a tentative D call TRBD2 (6 bases). Per the germline V gene, CDR1 is MGHRA and CDR2 is YSYEKL. V lost 0 bases to trimming and J lost 2 bases, with 14 bases between them. CDR3 length equals 17 residues. The CDR3, as DNA: TGCGCCAGCAGCCAAGAAGGACGCGGGGCCGCCTACAATGAGCAGTTCTTC. Protein: CASSQEGRGAAYNEQFF.

This chain links TRBV11-2 with TRBJ2-1, with a weak D call TRBD1 (5 bases). The CDR3 contains 16 residues. Germline values: CDR1 SGHAT, CDR2 FQNNGV. Trimming cost V 1 base and J 9 bases, with 19 bases left between them. CDR3 loop: CASSLVAGRFIGEQFF. The DNA of the CDR3 is TGTGCCAGCAGCTTAGTAGCAGGGCGCTTCATCGGTGAGCAGTTCTTC.

The chain combines TRBV19 with TRBJ1-6, with 7 bases matching TRBD1. This CDR3 has 15 amino acids. In germline, CDR1 is LNHDA, CDR2 SQIVND (reference sequence). J was trimmed by 4 bases and V by 5 bases; bases with no gene match: 5. The CDR3 sequence is CASSPTGAYNSPLHF. The CDR3 DNA is TGTGCCAGTAGTCCCACAGGGGCTTATAATTCACCCCTCCACTTT.

The V and J genes are TRBV6-6 and TRBJ1-2; 10 bases line up with TRBD1. Germline values: CDR1 MNHNY, CDR2 SVGAGI (reference sequence). Germline trimming cut 6 bases from V and 14 bases from J; bases unmatched to any gene: 9. The CDR3 contains 12 residues. The CDR3 DNA is TGTGCCAGCAGCCACCCGACAGGGGGCGAAACCTTC. As protein: CASSHPTGGETF.

The CDR3: CASSPGTGFGNTGELFF. In DNA form, the CDR3 reads TGTGCCAGCAGCCCGGGGACAGGCTTTGGGAACACCGGGGAGCTGTTTTTT. The chain is built from TRBV5-4 and TRBJ2-2; 8 bases map to TRBD1. The V gene end was trimmed by 4 bases and the J gene end by 1 base; junction bases not matched to a gene: 9. CDR3 length: 17 residues. Germline V CDR1 and CDR2: SGHNT, YYREEE (reference sequence).

The chain is built from TRBV7-6 and TRBJ1-2; D not certain. Trimming took off 1 base at V and 2 bases at J, with 8 bases between the two ends. CDR1 is SGHVS, CDR2 FNYEAQ, per germline. The CDR3 length is 14 residues. The DNA for the CDR3 is TGTGCCAGCAGCTTAGGAGGATTGAACTATGGCTACACCTTC. Translation gives CASSLGGLNYGYTF.

A single count supports this clone. The chain is built from TRBV2 and TRBJ2-1, with a tentative D call TRBD1 (5 bases). CDR1 SNHLY and CDR2 FYNNEI come from the germline V gene. With 6 bases removed from V and 6 bases from J, the gap between germline ends came to 24 bases. The CDR3 has 17 amino acids. The CDR3 loop reads CASSRAGQGLVSNEQFF. The CDR3 nucleotides read TGTGCCAGCAGCCGGGCAGGGCAAGGGCTAGTTAGCAATGAGCAGTTCTTC.

This rearrangement joins TRBV24-1 to TRBJ2-2; 8 positions agree with TRBD1. Germline assignment: CDR1 KGHDR and CDR2 SFDVKD. This CDR3 is 17 amino acids long. Germline trimming cut 4 bases from V and 1 base from J; bases unmatched to any gene: 7. The CDR3 loop is CATSDLSTGENTGELFF. CDR3 bases: TGTGCCACCAGTGACTTATCGACAGGGGAGAACACCGGGGAGCTGTTTTTT.

The sample holds one count of this clone. For the CDR3, the DNA is TGTGCCAGCAGCGTTGGGACAGGGGGCGTAAAACTGTTTTTT. The encoded protein is CASSVGTGGVKLFF. The chain is built from TRBV9 and TRBJ1-4; 12 bases are shared with TRBD1. Germline CDR1 SGDLS, CDR2 YYNGEE. This CDR3 has 14 residues. J lost 10 bases, V lost 2 bases, and 3 bases had no gene match.

This rearrangement joins TRBV21-1 to TRBJ2-1; TRBD1 reflects the table's D call only, with no check against the DNA. TRBV21-1 is a recognized pseudogene. The CDR3 consists of 14 residues. The CDR3 sequence: CASSNTDSYNEQFF. DNA for the CDR3: TGTGCCAGCAGCAATACAGACTCCTACAATGAGCAGTTCTTC.

The J gene is TRBJ1-4, the V gene TRBV27, with D hard to call. The CDR3 runs to 16 residues. V gave up 2 bases and J gave up 1 base, with 11 bases separating them. The germline gives CDR1 MNHEY, CDR2 SMNVEV (reference sequence). CDR3: CASSLRVGGTNEKLFF. The CDR3 nucleotides are TGTGCCAGCAGTTTACGCGTCGGCGGAACTAATGAAAAACTGTTTTTT.

This clone appeared once. This chain connects TRBV28 to TRBJ2-7; 7 bases map to TRBD1. The CDR3 has 12 residues. J lost 4 bases, V lost 7 bases, and 4 bases had no gene match. The germline CDR1 and CDR2 sequences are MDHEN and SYDVKM. The DNA of the CDR3 is TGTGCCAGCAAAGAGGGGGCGTACGAGCAGTACTTC. Encoded protein: CASKEGAYEQYF.

V gene TRBV7-6 combines with J gene TRBJ2-2; D remains unclear. Germline V gene sequence: CDR1 SGHVS, CDR2 FNYEAQ. The CDR3 extends over 13 amino acids. V lost 5 bases and J lost 1, with 5 bases in between. The CDR3 coding sequence is TGTGCCAGCAGCCACAGGAACACCGGGGAGCTGTTTTTT. Its protein is CASSHRNTGELFF.

This chain links TRBV29-1 with TRBJ2-5, with TRBD2 matching 8 bases. The CDR3 length is 17 residues. The germline V gene encodes CDR1 SQVTM and CDR2 ANQGSEA. V lost 5 bases, J lost 5 bases, and 19 bases stayed unmatched. This CDR3 reads CSVQTYAAGGRGETQYF. The CDR3 DNA reads TGCAGCGTTCAAACTTATGCTGCGGGAGGCCGGGGGGAGACCCAGTACTTC.

This rearrangement joins TRBV20-1 to TRBJ2-1; TRBD2 aligns across 9 bases. The J segment lost 3 bases and the V segment lost 3 bases, leaving 6 bases of the junction unmatched. Germline values: CDR1 DFQATT, CDR2 SNEGSKA (reference sequence). This CDR3 is 15 amino acids long. The CDR3 region has the DNA TGCAGTGCTAGTTCCCTAGCGGGAAACTACAATGAGCAGTTCTTC. Its translation: CSASSLAGNYNEQFF.

V usage is TRBV30 and J usage is TRBJ1-6; D not certain. Trimming took off 2 bases at V and 7 bases at J, with 12 bases between the two ends. CDR1 is GTSNPN, CDR2 SVGIG, per germline (reference sequence). There are 14 residues in the CDR3. The DNA of the CDR3 is TGTGCCTGGAGTTTGGAGGGATCAAATTCACCCCTCCACTTT. Amino acids: CAWSLEGSNSPLHF. The full variable domain, in which reference TRBV30 and TRBJ1-6 provide the parts outside the CDR3, is SQTIHQWPATLVQPVGSPLSLECTVEGTSNPNLYWYRQAAGRGLQLLFYSVGIGQISSEVPQNLSASRPQDRQFILSSKKLLLSDSGFYLCAWSLEGSNSPLHFGNGTRLTVT.

This clone appeared a few times. The CDR3 coding sequence is TGTGCCAGCAGTGACTCTAGCCCCCATGAGCAGTTCTTC. Translation: CASSDSSPHEQFF. This sequence joins TRBV2 and TRBJ2-1, with D perhaps TRBD2 (5 bases). The germline V gene has CDR1 SNHLY and CDR2 FYNNEI. The ends were cut back, 3 bases at V and 8 bases at J, with 11 bases in the middle. This CDR3 is built from 13 residues.

The J gene is TRBJ2-3, the V gene TRBV28; 7 nucleotides line up with TRBD2. The germline gives CDR1 MDHEN, CDR2 SYDVKM. Trimming cost V 6 bases and J 2 bases; bases outside gene matches: 5. This CDR3 spans 14 amino acids. CDR3 sequence: CASSPGRVTDTQYF. CDR3 nucleotides: TGTGCCAGCAGCCCGGGGAGGGTCACAGATACGCAGTATTTT.

The chain combines TRBV27 with TRBJ2-7; D is perhaps TRBD2 (5 bases). Germline CDR1 reads MNHEY; CDR2 reads SMNVEV (reference sequence). V lost 8 bases and J lost 2, with 22 bases in between. CDR3 length equals 16 residues. CDR3 DNA: TGTGCCAGCTGGCGGGTGTTCTCCGTCTCCCCCTACGAGCAGTACTTC. It specifies CASWRVFSVSPYEQYF.